This TCR beta chain was profiled in a study of T cells in tumors after PD-1 blockade. CDR1 SQVTM and CDR2 ANQGSEA come from the germline V gene. The CDR3 totals 15 residues. Unmatched junction bases numbered 5, after V lost 5 bases and J lost 0 bases. Tumor or blood genomic DNA was sequenced, with inputs of roughly 616 ng to 6,004 ng. Generated by immunoSEQ multiplex PCR, the TCRdb table keeps only in-frame clones and is missing some. Of tens of thousands of clones in the sample, roughly 70% were seen once. Specimen: PBMCs, collected after anti-PD-1 treatment. The chain uses TRBV29-1 and TRBJ1-5, with 9 bases aligning to TRBD1. The TCR comes from a human donor with basal cell carcinoma. CDR3 residues: CSVLDRGNSNQPQHF. CDR3 in DNA: TGCAGCGTTTTGGACAGGGGAAATAGCAATCAGCCCCAGCATTTT.